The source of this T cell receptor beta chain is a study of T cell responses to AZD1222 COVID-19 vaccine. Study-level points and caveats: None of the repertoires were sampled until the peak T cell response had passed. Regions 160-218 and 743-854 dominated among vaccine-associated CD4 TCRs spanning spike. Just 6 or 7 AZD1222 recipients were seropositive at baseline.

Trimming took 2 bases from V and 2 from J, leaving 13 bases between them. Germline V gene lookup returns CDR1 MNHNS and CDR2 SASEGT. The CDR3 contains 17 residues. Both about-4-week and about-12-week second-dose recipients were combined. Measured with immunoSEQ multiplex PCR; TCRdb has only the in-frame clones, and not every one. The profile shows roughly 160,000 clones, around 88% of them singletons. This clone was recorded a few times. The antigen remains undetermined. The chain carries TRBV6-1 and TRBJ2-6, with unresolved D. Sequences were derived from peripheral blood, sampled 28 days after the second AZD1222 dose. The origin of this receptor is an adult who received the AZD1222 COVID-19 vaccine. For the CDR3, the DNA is TGTGCCAGCAGTGAAAATTTTTTGTGGGCTGGGGCCAACGTCCTGACTTTC. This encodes CASSENFLWAGANVLTF.